The present T cell receptor (beta chain) was sequenced within a study of beta chain features in type 1 diabetes. Germline assignment: CDR1 SGHDT and CDR2 YYEEEE. The CDR3 loop spans 13 amino acids. V gave up 4 bases and J gave up 6 bases, with 13 bases separating them. This clone turned up a few times. Antigen unknown. Overall study results and limits: Shorter TCRB CDR3s, moderately but significantly so, marked every one of the four CD4+ subsets in Type 1 diabetes patients.

The investigators reverse transcribed all of the isolated RNA, so they sequenced expressed TCRB transcripts. Repertoires were generated with immunoSEQ multiplex PCR, while TCRdb's copy carries only in-frame clones and drops some. Among roughly 300,000 clones listed, roughly 15% were seen once. J is TRBJ1-2 and V is TRBV5-6; perhaps TRBD1 as D (5 bases). The TCR was taken from a man under 40 in good health. The sequenced sample consisted of central memory CD4+ T cells from blood. CDR3 amino acids: CASSPLSGNGYTF. CDR3 in DNA: TGTGCCAGCAGCCCCTTATCAGGGAATGGCTACACCTTC.